Given below is one T cell receptor beta chain in context. These data come from a study of blood T cell repertoires in COVID-19. At the level of the study: Acute and convalescent COVID-19 specimens originated in the United States, Italy and Spain.

TCRdb's table, derived via immunoSEQ multiplex PCR, lists solely in-frame clones and lacks some. The sample lists approximately 200,000 clones, 85% to 90% occurring once. The V and J ends lost 5 bases and 2 bases respectively, with 12 bases between them. The CDR3 totals 14 residues. From germline, CDR1 is SGHTA and CDR2 FQGNSA. V is TRBV7-2 and J is TRBJ1-1, with D uncertain. This receptor was taken from a man aged 50-60 years with acute or convalescent COVID-19. Sequencing input: peripheral blood. This chain's CDR3 is CASSPGMYNTEAFF. The CDR3 nucleotides are TGTGCCAGCAGCCCAGGAATGTACAACACTGAAGCTTTCTTT.